The subject of this entry is one T cell receptor (beta chain). Its antigen is still unknown. This CDR3 region has 13 residues. Trimming took 4 bases from V and 4 from J, leaving 10 bases between them. Germline V gives CDR1 LNHDA, CDR2 SQIVND (reference sequence). The data were taken from a study of cytomegalovirus exposure and HLA in healthy donors. Vbeta (60) and Jbeta (13) primers were used in the PCR. Using immunoSEQ multiplex PCR, the repertoire was profiled, and TCRdb retains in-frame clones only, with some absent. The sample totals 90,000 to 130,000 clones. Overall study results and limits: Other equally common chains were less clonally expanded than HLA-associated TCR beta chains, a later analysis showed. Links to common viral pathogens appeared, in a later analysis, for several of the most significant clusters.

This TCR derives from a man aged 30 to 39 in good health and CMV-seronegative. J is TRBJ1-2 and V is TRBV19; D is uncertain. The material sequenced was PBMCs. The CDR3 DNA sequence: TGTGCCAGTAGTAGTCAAATTTTCTATGGCTACACCTTC. It yields the protein CASSSQIFYGYTF.